This entry features one T cell receptor (beta chain) sequence. Its antigen has not been determined. No much larger clone exists at a distance of one base, and base qualities are not known. Other DNA variants within this sample encode the same CDR3. The data are from a study of blood T cell repertoires in COVID-19 (TCRdb year 2020). Regarding the research as a whole: Samples from collaborators originated in the United States, Italy and Spain and spanned both the acute and convalescent phases of COVID-19. The dataset comprised deeply sampled blood TCRbeta repertoires from subjects exposed to, actively infected with, or recovered from COVID-19. The prospective study material was composed of cDNA or gDNA derived from T cells, B-cell-depleted T cells, or PBMCs. The samples were drawn from the first 160 participants of the ongoing ImmuneRACE study and from over a thousand subjects provided by 6 global collaborators. The sample metadata nearly always contained a de-identified subject ID, COVID-19 status, age in years and sex. Where available, HLA class I and class II types were obtained from metadata supplied by the sample provider rather than from assay-based typing. The repertoires were released in a freely available public database intended as a resource for research on the immune response to SARS-CoV-2.

General conclusions and limits of the study: The quantity of clinical and demographic metadata differed by source and by participant and was supplied without curation.

Whole blood was collected in K2EDTA tubes by collaborating institutions according to the institutions' own protocols. Collaborator samples were shipped for TCRbeta analysis as frozen whole blood, isolated PBMCs, or DNA extracted from either sample type. CDR1 and CDR2, looked up from the germline V gene, are MDHEN and SYDVKM. There are 13 amino acids in the CDR3, from cysteine to phenylalanine inclusive. Of all the DNA, just the CDR3 is kept, 39 bases in frame from base 1. The V end loses 5 bases and the J end loses 5 bases, and a stretch of 10 bases separates them. TCRbeta CDR3 regions were amplified from genomic DNA by means of the immunoSEQ Assay, a bias-controlled multiplex PCR. The published analysis was carried out like this. Nucleated cell counts per sample were estimated from amplification of reference gene primers within the assay. To quantify the absolute abundance of each unique TCRbeta CDR3 rearrangement, sequence reads were collapsed and filtered. For each sample, productive Simpson clonality was calculated as the square root of Simpson's diversity index across productive rearrangements. TCRdb retrieved this table from immuneACCESS and kept in-frame rearrangements only. Not all clones are present; in checked studies, unresolved V genes account for under half, and no reason is known for the remainder. V, J and clone size reflect that table, while D and trimming were determined from the DNA. For this sample the table gives some 180,000 clones, of which 85% to 90% were detected only once. The ten largest clonotypes hold 0.62% of the sample.

The TCR sequence derives from a man aged 45-60 years with acute or convalescent COVID-19. The sequence links TRBV28 to TRBJ1-5; TRBD1 is a weak D gene call, 6 bases matching. Sequencing input: peripheral blood. This receptor has the CDR3 CASSLTGYQPQHF. The DNA is TGTGCCAGCAGTCTTACAGGGTATCAGCCCCAGCATTTT.